Following are 23 T cell receptor beta chains from one sample sequenced in a study of cytomegalovirus exposure and HLA in healthy donors. PCR was performed using 60 Vbeta and 13 Jbeta primers. Generated by immunoSEQ multiplex PCR, the TCRdb table keeps only in-frame clones and is missing some. The table lists some 150,000 clones, approximately 80% of them singletons. What was sequenced was PBMCs. Receptors originate from a man in his fifties in good health and CMV-seronegative.

V usage is TRBV2 and J usage is TRBJ1-1; 11 bases map to TRBD1. The CDR3 spans 13 residues. V was clipped by 10 bases and J by 8 bases; unmatched bases: 9. Germline assignment: CDR1 SNHLY and CDR2 FYNNEI. CDR3 sequence: CANQDRGHGEAFF. As DNA, the CDR3 is TGTGCCAACCAGGACAGGGGGCATGGGGAAGCTTTCTTT.

J is TRBJ1-2 and V is TRBV4-1; D remains unclear. The CDR3 extends over 16 amino acids. CDR1 is MGHRA and CDR2 is YSYEKL in the germline V gene. V shed 0 bases and J shed 5 bases, with 16 bases lying between them. The chain's CDR3 is CASSQEAAALKYGYTF. The CDR3 nucleotides are TGCGCCAGCAGCCAAGAAGCGGCAGCTTTAAAATATGGCTACACCTTC.

This clone was counted between two and nine times. CDR3: CSVEETGVKQYF. For the CDR3, the DNA is TGCAGCGTTGAAGAGACAGGGGTAAAGCAGTACTTC. The J gene is TRBJ2-7, the V gene TRBV29-1; 8 bases match TRBD1. The J segment lost 8 bases and the V segment lost 0 bases, leaving 3 bases of the junction unmatched. This CDR3 region has 12 residues. Germline CDR1 is SQVTM and CDR2 is ANQGSEA.

This clone was counted a few times. This CDR3 reads CAWSGKRSSRDEQYF. The CDR3 region has the DNA TGTGCCTGGAGTGGGAAGCGCTCCTCGAGGGACGAGCAGTACTTC. The chain employs TRBV30 and TRBJ2-7, with D maybe TRBD2 (5 bases). Germline V CDR1 and CDR2: GTSNPN, SVGIG (reference sequence). The V end was cut by 1 base, the J end by 5 bases, with 18 bases between. There are 15 residues in the CDR3.

This sequence joins TRBV5-1 and TRBJ1-6, with D perhaps TRBD1 (6 bases). The germline V gene encodes CDR1 SGHRS and CDR2 YFSETQ. Trimming removed 0 bases from V and 7 bases from J, with 8 bases in between. There are 14 residues in the CDR3. The chain's CDR3 is CASSLAGVNSPLHF. CDR3 nucleotide sequence: TGCGCCAGCAGCTTGGCAGGGGTCAATTCACCCCTCCACTTT.

J is TRBJ1-1 and V is TRBV4-1, with 10 bases lining up with TRBD1. The germline gives CDR1 MGHRA, CDR2 YSYEKL. Germline trimming cut 1 base from V and 4 bases from J; bases unmatched to any gene: 9. The CDR3 runs 17 residues. The CDR3 spells CASSQVAGTGDSTEAFF. The DNA for the CDR3 is TGCGCCAGCAGCCAAGTCGCCGGGACAGGGGACAGCACTGAAGCTTTCTTT.

V and J are TRBV7-2 and TRBJ2-3, with D maybe TRBD2 (7 bases). Trimming left V 1 base short and J 3 bases short, with 14 bases between. The germline gives CDR1 SGHTA, CDR2 FQGNSA. The CDR3 runs to 16 residues. CDR3 DNA: TGTGCCAGCAGCTTAGGTGGGGGGGCGAGGACAGATACGCAGTATTTT. Residues: CASSLGGGARTDTQYF.

The sample holds a few counts of this clone. The gene calls are TRBV18 and TRBJ2-7; 8 positions match TRBD1. The CDR3 covers 16 residues. CDR1 and CDR2 from the germline V gene are KGHSH and LQKENI. V shed 2 bases and J 7 bases; nucleotides not matched to a gene: 13. For the CDR3, the DNA is TGTGCCAGCTCACCAGGGTCTAGGACAGGGCCTGGGGAGCAGTACTTC. Amino acids: CASSPGSRTGPGEQYF.

The rearrangement links TRBV4-2 to TRBJ2-2, with 7 bases lining up with TRBD2. This CDR3 is built from 16 residues. Germline V gives CDR1 LGHNA, CDR2 YNFKEQ. After removal of 4 bases from V and 5 bases from J, the junction contained 10 bases not matched to a gene. In DNA form, the CDR3 reads TGTGCCAGCAGCCCACCTGGGAAAGCGGGGACCGGGGAGCTGTTTTTT. Translation: CASSPPGKAGTGELFF.

In its sample, this clone was seen a few times. This sequence joins TRBV5-4 and TRBJ2-2, with 9 nucleotides matching TRBD2. The V gene's germline CDR1 is SGHNT and CDR2 YYREEE (reference sequence). With 4 bases clipped from V and 4 bases from J, the junction kept 8 bases outside the gene matches. The CDR3 consists of 16 residues. CDR3 DNA: TGTGCCAGCAGCCGAGTAGGAGCGGGGGGCACCGGGGAGCTGTTTTTT. Its protein product is CASSRVGAGGTGELFF.

A remark on this clone: Other DNA sequences of this sample code for an identical CDR3. The chain is built from TRBV6-5 and TRBJ1-1, with D perhaps TRBD1 (5 bases). Germline V gives CDR1 MNHEY, CDR2 SVGAGI. Trimming took 4 bases from V and 4 from J, leaving 13 bases between them. This CDR3 contains 14 residues. CDR3: CASSSRGVGTEAFF. For the CDR3, the DNA is TGTGCCAGCAGTTCTCGGGGGGTCGGCACTGAAGCTTTCTTT.

The chain couples TRBV29-1 to TRBJ2-5; 10 bases are a match to TRBD1. Germline CDR1 and CDR2: SQVTM and ANQGSEA. Trimming removed 3 bases from V and 5 bases from J; junction bases left unmatched: 6. The CDR3 consists of 14 residues. CDR3 DNA sequence: TGCAGCGTTGAGGGGGACAGGGGAACGGAGACCCAGTACTTC. Protein product: CSVEGDRGTETQYF.

The J gene is TRBJ2-5, the V gene TRBV5-5; 14 bases agree with TRBD2. With V trimmed by 10 bases and J by 1 base, 6 bases remained unmatched. The CDR3 covers 15 residues. The germline gives CDR1 SGHKS, CDR2 YYEKEE (reference sequence). The CDR3 protein is CAGGTSGGSQETQYF. CDR3 sequence (DNA): TGTGCCGGGGGGACTAGCGGGGGAAGCCAAGAGACCCAGTACTTC. Filled out from reference TRBV5-5 and TRBJ2-5, the complete variable domain reads DAGVTQSPTHLIKTRGQQVTLRCSPISGHKSVSWYQQVLGQGPQFIFQYYEKEERGRGNFPDRFSARQFPNYSSELNVNALLLGDSALYLCAGGTSGGSQETQYFGPGTRLLVL.

The chain combines TRBV6-6 with TRBJ1-1; the match to TRBD1 covers 7 bases. CDR1 MNHNY and CDR2 SVGAGI come from the germline V gene (reference sequence). The CDR3 length is 13 residues. V shed 2 bases and J 8 bases; nucleotides not matched to a gene: 5. The CDR3 sequence is CASSYLDRDEAFF. The CDR3 bases are TGTGCCAGCAGTTACCTCGACAGGGACGAAGCTTTCTTT.

The rearrangement joins TRBV18 to TRBJ2-2; D remains ambiguous. The germline V and J ends were trimmed by 3 bases and 1 base, with 6 bases remaining between them. Per germline, CDR1 KGHSH and CDR2 LQKENI. This CDR3 comprises 14 residues. DNA for the CDR3: TGTGCCAGCTCACCGCAGGTGAACACCGGGGAGCTGTTTTTT. It codes for CASSPQVNTGELFF.

The CDR3 region has the DNA TGTGCCAGCAGCTTGAGCGGGGTAACGAAGGAGCAGTACTTC. This encodes CASSLSGVTKEQYF. The chain links TRBV5-4 to TRBJ2-7, with 7 bases lining up with TRBD2. Germline V CDR1 and CDR2: SGHNT, YYREEE (reference sequence). V lost 1 base to trimming and J lost 7 bases; unmatched junction nucleotides: 8. The CDR3 is 14 residues long.

V is TRBV5-6 and J is TRBJ2-5; the D gene is possibly TRBD1 (6 bases). The CDR3 runs to 15 residues. In germline, CDR1 is SGHDT, CDR2 YYEEEE. Trimming cost V 3 bases and J 4 bases, with 16 bases left between them. The CDR3 sequence: CASSYRALGAETQYF. In nucleotides, the CDR3 is TGTGCCAGCAGCTACAGGGCATTGGGGGCAGAGACCCAGTACTTC.

V is TRBV14 and J is TRBJ2-3; 12 bases agree with TRBD2. Trimming at V came to 8 bases and at J to 5 bases, leaving 5 bases not matched to a gene. The CDR3 consists of 14 residues. Per the germline V gene, CDR1 is SGHDN and CDR2 is FVKESK. The CDR3 here is CASSSGGAVDTQYF. CDR3 sequence (DNA): TGTGCCAGCTCTAGCGGGGGGGCCGTAGATACGCAGTATTTT.

J is TRBJ2-1 and V is TRBV19; TRBD1 aligns across 8 bases. The CDR3 consists of 16 residues. V shed 7 bases, J shed 1 base, and the junction held 9 bases outside the gene matches. Germline V gives CDR1 LNHDA, CDR2 SQIVND (reference sequence). CDR3 loop: CASTGGQDASYNEQFF. CDR3 DNA: TGTGCCAGTACCGGGGGACAGGACGCTTCCTACAATGAGCAGTTCTTC. Filled out from reference TRBV19 and TRBJ2-1, the complete variable domain reads DGGITQSPKYLFRKEGQNVTLSCEQNLNHDAMYWYRQDPGQGLRLIYYSQIVNDFQKGDIAEGYSVSREKKESFPLTVTSAQKNPTAFYLCASTGGQDASYNEQFFGPGTRLTVL.

The CDR3 nucleotides are TGTGCCAGCTCACAGGGACAGACGAACACTGAAGCTTTCTTT. Its translation is CASSQGQTNTEAFF. The rearrangement joins TRBV18 to TRBJ1-1; TRBD1 matches 7 bases. Germline V lookup: CDR1 KGHSH, CDR2 LQKENI. Trimming took 4 bases from V and 1 from J; bases not matched to a gene: 3. The CDR3 consists of 14 residues.

V and J are TRBV6-5 and TRBJ2-2; possibly TRBD2 for D (5 bases). Trimming took off 8 bases at V and 4 bases at J, with 14 bases between the two ends. The CDR3 spans 14 residues. Germline lookup yields CDR1 MNHEY and CDR2 SVGAGI. CDR3 loop: CASGKRARTGELFF. The CDR3 nucleotides are TGTGCCAGCGGAAAGAGGGCGCGCACCGGGGAGCTGTTTTTT.

V is TRBV19 and J is TRBJ1-1, with unresolved D. CDR3 size: 15 residues. V was clipped by 10 bases and J by 0 bases, with 18 bases between them. Germline V gene sequence: CDR1 LNHDA, CDR2 SQIVND (reference sequence). The CDR3 sequence is CATKEVGRVNTEAFF. The CDR3 nucleotides read TGTGCCACAAAGGAGGTAGGACGGGTGAACACTGAAGCTTTCTTT.

J is TRBJ2-1 and V is TRBV4-1; TRBD1 is a possible D gene (6 bases). The CDR3 runs to 16 residues. The V end was cut by 0 bases, the J end by 1 base, with 10 bases between. Germline V gene data show CDR1 as MGHRA and CDR2 as YSYEKL. The DNA of the CDR3 is TGCGCCAGCAGCCAAGAGGGCACAGGGTCCTACAATGAGCAGTTCTTC. Its translation is CASSQEGTGSYNEQFF.